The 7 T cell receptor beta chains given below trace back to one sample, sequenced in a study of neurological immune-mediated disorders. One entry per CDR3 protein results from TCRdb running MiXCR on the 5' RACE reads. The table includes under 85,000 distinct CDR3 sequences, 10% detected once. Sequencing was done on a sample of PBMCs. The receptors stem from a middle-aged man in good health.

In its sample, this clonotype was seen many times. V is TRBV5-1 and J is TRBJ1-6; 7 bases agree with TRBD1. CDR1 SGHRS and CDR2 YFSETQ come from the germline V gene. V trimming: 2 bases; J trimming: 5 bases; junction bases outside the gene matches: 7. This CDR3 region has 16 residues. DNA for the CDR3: TGCGCCAGCAGCTTTACAGGGGATAGCAATAATTCACCCCTCCACTTT. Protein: CASSFTGDSNNSPLHF.

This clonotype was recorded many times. The CDR3 spells CASTSMGGGRASGELFF. The CDR3 bases are TGTGCCAGCACCTCAATGGGCGGCGGGAGGGCCTCCGGGGAGCTGTTTTTT. The chain joins TRBV6-6 to TRBJ2-2; TRBD2 matches 9 bases. Germline V CDR1 and CDR2: MNHNY, SVGAGI (reference sequence). V shed 7 bases, J shed 6 bases, and the junction held 15 bases outside the gene matches. The CDR3 loop spans 17 amino acids.

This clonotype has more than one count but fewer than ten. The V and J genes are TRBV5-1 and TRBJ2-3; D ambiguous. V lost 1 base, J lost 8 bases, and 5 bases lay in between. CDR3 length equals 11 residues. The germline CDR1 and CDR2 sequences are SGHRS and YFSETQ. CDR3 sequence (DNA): TGCGCCAGCAGCTTGAGTTCTACGCAGTATTTT. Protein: CASSLSSTQYF.

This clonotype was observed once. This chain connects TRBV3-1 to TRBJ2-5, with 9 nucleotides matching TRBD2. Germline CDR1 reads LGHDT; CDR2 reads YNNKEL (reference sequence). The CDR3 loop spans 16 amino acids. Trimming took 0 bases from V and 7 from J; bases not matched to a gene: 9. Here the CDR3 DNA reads TGTGCCAGCAGCCAAGATGTGGGCAGACTAGCGGCGACCCAGTACTTC. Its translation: CASSQDVGRLAATQYF.

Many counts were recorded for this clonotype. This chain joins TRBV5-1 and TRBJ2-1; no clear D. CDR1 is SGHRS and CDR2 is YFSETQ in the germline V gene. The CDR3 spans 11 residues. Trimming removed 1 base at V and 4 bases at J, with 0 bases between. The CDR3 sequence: CASSLYNEQFF. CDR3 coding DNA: TGCGCCAGCAGCTTGTACAATGAGCAGTTCTTC. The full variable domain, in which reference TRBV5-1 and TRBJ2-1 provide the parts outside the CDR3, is KAGVTQTPRYLIKTRGQQVTLSCSPISGHRSVSWYQQTPGQGLQFLFEYFSETQRNKGNFPGRFSGRQFSNSRSEMNVSTLELGDSALYLCASSLYNEQFFGPGTRLTVL.

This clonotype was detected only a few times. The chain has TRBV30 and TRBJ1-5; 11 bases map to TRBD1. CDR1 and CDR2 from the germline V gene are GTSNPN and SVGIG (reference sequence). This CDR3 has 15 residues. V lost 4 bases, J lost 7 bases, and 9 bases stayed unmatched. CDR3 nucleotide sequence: TGTGCCTGGACCACGGGACAGGGGGGGAACCAGCCCCAGCATTTT. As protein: CAWTTGQGGNQPQHF.

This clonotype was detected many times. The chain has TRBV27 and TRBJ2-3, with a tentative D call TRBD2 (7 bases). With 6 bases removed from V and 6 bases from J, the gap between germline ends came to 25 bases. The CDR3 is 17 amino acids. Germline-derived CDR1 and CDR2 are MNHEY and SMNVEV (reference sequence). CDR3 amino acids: CASRFLPPRGPGDTQYF. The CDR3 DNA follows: TGTGCCAGCAGATTTCTTCCCCCGCGGGGGCCAGGGGATACGCAGTATTTT.